Sequencing of this TCR beta chain was carried out in a study of response to subunit inactivated influenza vaccine (dated by TCRdb to 2017 to 2018). For the wider study: Deep quantitative profiling of the T cell receptor repertoire was used in the study to follow responses to a trivalent subunit inactivated influenza vaccine. What the authors observed across the whole study: The authors proposed that each seasonal influenza vaccination may bring in only a limited number of new T cells.

The library was produced with RT-PCR. The sequencer listed for this sample is Illumina HiSeq 2500. TCRdb itself trimmed the public reads at Q25 with fastp, ran MiXCR and retained productive beta chains. Under each unique CDR3 protein, matching rows form one entry showing the most common genes and DNA. This sample has some 500,000 distinct CDR3 sequences in its table, and approximately 17% of those were observed once. About 3% of the sample goes to the ten largest clones. CDR1 is given as ENHRY and CDR2 as SYGVKD, both from the germline V gene. Trimming leaves V shorter by 10 bases and J shorter by 2 bases, with the junction holding 9 bases beyond the gene matches. The CDR3, from cysteine to phenylalanine, totals 15 residues. The retained sequence is limited to the CDR3, 45 bases, with the frame set at the first base. On this clonotype: What this receptor recognizes is not known. It has no much larger one-base neighbor in the sample; base qualities were not kept.

The material sequenced was CD4+ T cells sorted from PBMCs, taken about 24 months after vaccination. The receptor was isolated from a man aged 50 to 69 who received an inactivated influenza vaccine. Donor details come from another sample of the same person, matched by shared clones. The rearranged chain carries TRBV10-3 and TRBJ2-2; 8 bases in between match TRBD2. The sequence in DNA is TGTGCCACCGGGGGGGTTGGACTAAACACCGGGGAGCTGTTTTTT. This is translated as CATGGVGLNTGELFF.